This TCR beta chain stems from a study of chronic HIV infection and antiretroviral therapy (dated by TCRdb to between 2014 and 2016). Details on this clonotype: The antigen it binds to is not known. The sample holds no much larger clone one base away, and base qualities are not on file.

The protocol used for the library was 5' RACE. The instrument given in TCRdb is Illumina MiSeq. TCRdb handled the public reads itself, with Q25 trimming in fastp and clone calling in MiXCR, and kept productive beta chains. Records with the same CDR3 protein are collapsed into one entry carrying the most frequent genes and DNA. The sample table lists some 38,000 distinct CDR3 sequences, about 8.1% of them with a count of one. The top ten hold over 2.5% of the sample. The CDR3, cysteine through phenylalanine, is 12 amino acids long. Only the CDR3 DNA stays, 36 bases, in frame from base 1. From the germline V gene, CDR1 is SGHTA and CDR2 is FQGNSA. V gives up 5 bases and J gives up 4 bases, and the segment between their germline ends measures 7 bases.

Sequenced material: peripheral blood. The sequence derives from an adult who had HIV and had not received antiretroviral therapy, or was an uninfected healthy control (not recorded which). The chain links TRBV7-2 with TRBJ2-3, with the D gene call left open. The nucleotide sequence is TGTGCCAGCAGCCCTGGAGCAGATACGCAGTATTTT. This is translated as CASSPGADTQYF.